Below, 2 T cell receptor beta chains from the same sample are listed, as sequenced in a study of blood T cell repertoires in COVID-19. Using immunoSEQ multiplex PCR, the repertoire was profiled, and TCRdb retains in-frame clones only, with some absent. The table has hundreds of thousands of clones, roughly 86% seen once; the top ten hold 3.3%. The sample consisted of PBMCs or T cells enriched from blood (not recorded which). Receptors were obtained from a woman between 35 and 50 years old with acute COVID-19.

This clone was detected only a few times. CDR3 DNA sequence: TGTGCCACCAGTGACCCAGGGAATCAGCCCCAGCATTTT. Protein product: CATSDPGNQPQHF. V gene TRBV24-1 combines with J gene TRBJ1-5, with a weak D call TRBD1 (5 bases). The V end was cut by 4 bases, the J end by 4 bases, with 7 bases between. This CDR3 region has 13 residues. Germline assignment: CDR1 KGHDR and CDR2 SFDVKD.

The rearrangement joins TRBV3-1 (or the pseudogene TRBV3-2) to TRBJ1-2; D is possibly TRBD1 (5 bases). The germline V gene has CDR1 LGHDT and CDR2 YNNKEL (reference sequence). V was pared by 5 bases and J by 8 bases, with 12 bases between. The CDR3 has 12 amino acids. This CDR3 reads CASSLSGDGYTF. In DNA form, the CDR3 reads TGTGCCAGCAGCTTGTCGGGGGACGGCTACACCTTC.